The following is a T cell receptor (beta chain) sequence with its context. The antigen remains undetermined. These data are taken from a study of cytomegalovirus exposure and HLA in healthy donors. Study summary: The same platform was used for the 110 or so validation repertoires as for the approximately 730 first-cohort repertoires, as reported in a later analysis. Study-level points and caveats: It was reportedly the case that the classifier diagnosed cytomegalovirus status with high specificity and sensitivity. The study labeled roughly 160 TCR beta chains cytomegalovirus-associated. Rare TCR sequences predominated, though certain public TCRs were found in many donors.

Germline CDR1 is LGHNA and CDR2 is YNFKEQ. The CDR3 runs to 16 residues. The junction had 4 bases not matched to a gene; V was cut back by 0 bases and J by 5 bases. Measured with immunoSEQ multiplex PCR; TCRdb has only the in-frame clones, and not every one. This repertoire shows approximately 100,000 clones, around 89% found once; its top ten account for 1.5% to 2%. The specimen was PBMCs. The rearrangement links TRBV4-2 to TRBJ2-2, with 9 nucleotides matching TRBD2. This receptor was identified in a woman between 18 and 29 years old in good health and CMV-seropositive. The CDR3 protein is CASSQDLAGGTGELFF. Written as DNA, the CDR3 is TGTGCCAGCAGCCAAGATTTGGCGGGGGGGACCGGGGAGCTGTTTTTT.